The present TCR beta chain was sequenced within a study of T cell responses to AZD1222 COVID-19 vaccine. Profiling relied on immunoSEQ multiplex PCR, and the TCRdb table lists in-frame clones only, not all of them. The table lists about 73,000 clones, roughly nine tenths of them singletons, with 7.5% to 10% in the top ten. There are 15 residues in the CDR3. Germline CDR1 is LNHDA and CDR2 is SQIVND (reference sequence). Between the trimmed V and J ends, which lost 6 bases and 5 bases, there was a span of 19 bases. General study findings and limits: Close to half of all spike-specific TCRs reportedly target regions of the variants that are unmutated.

Details on this clone: The antigen remains unidentified.

V gene TRBV19 combines with J gene TRBJ1-1; the D gene is possibly TRBD1 (6 bases). This sequence originates from an adult who received the AZD1222 COVID-19 vaccine. Sequencing used peripheral blood, obtained 28 days after the second AZD1222 dose. The CDR3 bases are TGTGCCAGTAGCATCGATTGGGGGGCCGAAACTGAAGCTTTCTTT. It yields the protein CASSIDWGAETEAFF.